This is a list of T cell receptor beta chains from one sample in a study of T cell responses to AZD1222 COVID-19 vaccine. Profiling relied on immunoSEQ multiplex PCR, and the TCRdb table lists in-frame clones only, not all of them. This table holds about 170,000 clones, 92% found once. The source material was peripheral blood, sampled on day 0 of AZD1222 vaccination. The source of these receptors is an adult in good health. Both conserved end residues are part of each CDR3. A D gene is named only where the DNA matches it firmly. Only some rows state a clone size, as once, few, many or a class for expanded clones.

V gene: TRBV11-3; J gene: TRBJ1-1; D gene: .; clone size: .; CDR3 DNA: TGTGCCAGCAGCTTATCCGGGGCCCACACTGAAGCTTTCTTT; CDR3 protein: CASSLSGAHTEAFF
V gene: TRBV19; J gene: TRBJ1-3; D gene: .; clone size: .; CDR3 DNA: TGTGCCAGTAGCCTGGAACCGGGACTCATGGCATGGGACTCTGGAAACACCATATATTTT; CDR3 protein: CASSLEPGLMAWDSGNTIYF
V gene: TRBV6-5; J gene: TRBJ2-7; D gene: .; clone size: .; CDR3 DNA: TGTGCCAGCAGTTACGGGGGCGAGTACGAGCAGTACTTC; CDR3 protein: CASSYGGEYEQYF
V gene: TRBV9; J gene: TRBJ1-1; D gene: .; clone size: .; CDR3 DNA: TGTGCCAGCAGCGTAGCCGGGGGTAGCACTGAAGCTTTCTTT; CDR3 protein: CASSVAGGSTEAFF
V gene: TRBV7-8; J gene: TRBJ1-5; D gene: .; clone size: .; CDR3 DNA: TGTGCCAGCAGCTCACTTGAGGTGGGCGACGGCAATCAGCCCCAGCATTTT; CDR3 protein: CASSSLEVGDGNQPQHF
V gene: TRBV6-1; J gene: TRBJ2-7; D gene: .; clone size: .; CDR3 DNA: TGTGCCAGCAGTGAATTAGCAGGCAGCCGTATAAGGTCCTACGAGCAGTACTTC; CDR3 protein: CASSELAGSRIRSYEQYF
V gene: TRBV2; J gene: TRBJ1-2; D gene: .; clone size: .; CDR3 DNA: TGTGCCAGCAGTGGTGTCGGGTGGGGCTATGGCTACACCTTC; CDR3 protein: CASSGVGWGYGYTF
V gene: TRBV9; J gene: TRBJ1-1; D gene: TRBD1; clone size: once; CDR3 DNA: TGTGCCAGCAGCGTAGGGTGGGACAGAGCGAACACTGAAGCTTTCTTT; CDR3 protein: CASSVGWDRANTEAFF
V gene: TRBV5-1; J gene: TRBJ2-5; D gene: .; clone size: .; CDR3 DNA: TGCGCCAGCAGCTTGACGGGAACGAGAGAGACCCAGTACTTC; CDR3 protein: CASSLTGTRETQYF
V gene: TRBV10-2; J gene: TRBJ1-2; D gene: TRBD1; clone size: .; CDR3 DNA: TGCGCCAGCAGTGAGGCCCGTGACAGGGGCTATGGCTACACCTTC; CDR3 protein: CASSEARDRGYGYTF
V gene: TRBV12-3/TRBV12-4; J gene: TRBJ1-5; D gene: .; clone size: .; CDR3 DNA: TGTGCCAGCAGCCCCTCCACTGGGCCCCAGCATTTT; CDR3 protein: CASSPSTGPQHF
V gene: TRBV3-1/TRBV3-2; J gene: TRBJ2-5; D gene: TRBD1; clone size: once; CDR3 DNA: TGTGCCAGCAGCCTCCATAGCCCCCCCAGGGGGCTTAAGACCCAGTACTTC; CDR3 protein: CASSLHSPPRGLKTQYF
V gene: TRBV27; J gene: TRBJ1-5; D gene: .; clone size: .; CDR3 DNA: TGTGCCAGCAGTCCGGGGGCGGGGGGCAATCAGCCCCAGCATTTT; CDR3 protein: CASSPGAGGNQPQHF
V gene: TRBV6-2/TRBV6-3; J gene: TRBJ1-3; D gene: .; clone size: .; CDR3 DNA: TGTGCCAGCAGTACACTGCGCCTCCGGGGTCCGGGCGGAAACACCATATATTTT; CDR3 protein: CASSTLRLRGPGGNTIYF
V gene: TRBV3-1/TRBV3-2; J gene: TRBJ1-2; D gene: .; clone size: .; CDR3 DNA: TGTGCCAGCAGCCCGCATCGGGGGGGTGCGAATAACTATGGCTACACCTTC; CDR3 protein: CASSPHRGGANNYGYTF
V gene: TRBV25-1; J gene: TRBJ1-5; D gene: .; clone size: .; CDR3 DNA: TGTGCCAGCAGTGACCCTAAGGGGTTGAGCAATCAGCCCCAGCATTTT; CDR3 protein: CASSDPKGLSNQPQHF
V gene: TRBV7-3; J gene: TRBJ2-2; D gene: TRBD1; clone size: .; CDR3 DNA: TGTGCCAGCAGCCCCCAGGGGGCGAACACCGGGGAGCTGTTTTTT; CDR3 protein: CASSPQGANTGELFF
V gene: TRBV5-1; J gene: TRBJ2-2; D gene: .; clone size: .; CDR3 DNA: TGCGCCAGCAGCTTGGACGGGGGAGCCGGGGAGCTGTTTTTT; CDR3 protein: CASSLDGGAGELFF
V gene: TRBV15; J gene: TRBJ1-1; D gene: .; clone size: .; CDR3 DNA: TGTGCCACCAGCAAGCCAGGCTTGAACACTGAAGCTTTCTTT; CDR3 protein: CATSKPGLNTEAFF
V gene: TRBV19; J gene: TRBJ2-1; D gene: .; clone size: .; CDR3 DNA: TGTGCCAGTAGTTCGCAGGCTCGCTATGAGCAGTTCTTC; CDR3 protein: CASSSQARYEQFF
V gene: TRBV4-3; J gene: TRBJ2-7; D gene: .; clone size: .; CDR3 DNA: TGCGCCAGCAGCCTGCACTCCGCCAGGGATTACGAGCAGTACTTC; CDR3 protein: CASSLHSARDYEQYF
V gene: TRBV6-5; J gene: TRBJ2-5; D gene: .; clone size: .; CDR3 DNA: TGTGCCAGCAGTCTTGTACAGGGAATAGGAGAGACCCAGTACTTC; CDR3 protein: CASSLVQGIGETQYF
V gene: TRBV4-3; J gene: TRBJ1-2; D gene: .; clone size: .; CDR3 DNA: TGCGCCAGCAGCCAAGGGAACAATTACTATGGCTACACCTTC; CDR3 protein: CASSQGNNYYGYTF
V gene: TRBV27; J gene: TRBJ1-6; D gene: .; clone size: once; CDR3 DNA: TGTGCCAGCAGAGGCCAGGGACCCCGTAATTCACCCCTCCACTTT; CDR3 protein: CASRGQGPRNSPLHF
V gene: TRBV18; J gene: TRBJ1-3; D gene: .; clone size: .; CDR3 DNA: TGTGCCAGCTCACCCACAGCTGGAAACACCATATATTTT; CDR3 protein: CASSPTAGNTIYF
V gene: TRBV24-1; J gene: TRBJ1-1; D gene: TRBD1; clone size: .; CDR3 DNA: TGTGCCACCAGTGATTTACCGTCGGCAGGGGGCTACTTTTGCACTGAAGCTTTCTTT; CDR3 protein: CATSDLPSAGGYFCTEAFF
V gene: TRBV6-5; J gene: TRBJ1-2; D gene: .; clone size: .; CDR3 DNA: TGTGCCAGCAGTTACTCCGGACGGCACTATGGCTACACCTTC; CDR3 protein: CASSYSGRHYGYTF
V gene: TRBV4-1; J gene: TRBJ2-7; D gene: .; clone size: .; CDR3 DNA: TGCGCCAGCAGCCTAAGCTCGATCAGGGGAGGGGCCTACGAGCAGTACTTC; CDR3 protein: CASSLSSIRGGAYEQYF
V gene: TRBV7-9; J gene: TRBJ1-6; D gene: .; clone size: few; CDR3 DNA: TGTGCCAGCAGCGAGCGGCCGTACGTTAATTCACCCCTCCACTTT; CDR3 protein: CASSERPYVNSPLHF
V gene: TRBV5-1; J gene: TRBJ1-6; D gene: .; clone size: .; CDR3 DNA: TGCGCCAGCAGCTCTCGAGACGATTCCAATTCACCCCTCCACTTT; CDR3 protein: CASSSRDDSNSPLHF
V gene: TRBV25-1; J gene: TRBJ1-6; D gene: .; clone size: .; CDR3 DNA: TGTGCCAGCAGTGAATTCCGCCAGGGTGAATCACCCCTCCACTTT; CDR3 protein: CASSEFRQGESPLHF
V gene: TRBV7-9; J gene: TRBJ2-5; D gene: TRBD2; clone size: .; CDR3 DNA: TGTGCCAGCAGCTTAATGGCTGGTATGTCTAGCGGCCAAGAGACCCAGTACTTC; CDR3 protein: CASSLMAGMSSGQETQYF
V gene: TRBV7-9; J gene: TRBJ1-1; D gene: TRBD1; clone size: .; CDR3 DNA: TGTGCCAGCAGCACCACCGGGACAGGGATCACTGAAGCTTTCTTT; CDR3 protein: CASSTTGTGITEAFF
V gene: TRBV19; J gene: TRBJ2-2; D gene: .; clone size: .; CDR3 DNA: TGTGCCAGTAGTTCAGGGTCAGTGTACACCGGGGAGCTGTTTTTT; CDR3 protein: CASSSGSVYTGELFF
V gene: TRBV5-1; J gene: TRBJ2-6; D gene: TRBD2; clone size: .; CDR3 DNA: TGCGCCAGCAGCTCGCGGGGGTTCCCTGGGGCCAACGTCCTGACTTTC; CDR3 protein: CASSSRGFPGANVLTF
V gene: TRBV5-4; J gene: TRBJ1-2; D gene: TRBD1; clone size: .; CDR3 DNA: TGTGCCAGCAGCTTGCCGGACAGGGGGCAGCCCACCTTC; CDR3 protein: CASSLPDRGQPTF
V gene: TRBV6-2/TRBV6-3; J gene: TRBJ2-5; D gene: TRBD2; clone size: .; CDR3 DNA: TGTGCCAGCAGTTACGCGGGGGGCGGCGGGCAAGAGACCCAGTACTTC; CDR3 protein: CASSYAGGGGQETQYF
V gene: TRBV6-5; J gene: TRBJ2-2; D gene: TRBD2; clone size: .; CDR3 DNA: TGTGCCAGCAGTTACCCGACTAGCGGGCGGGCCGGGGAGCTGTTTTTT; CDR3 protein: CASSYPTSGRAGELFF
V gene: TRBV6-5; J gene: TRBJ1-2; D gene: .; clone size: .; CDR3 DNA: TGTGCCAGCAGTTACACGGGGCGGGGTCGGAACTATGGCTACACCTTC; CDR3 protein: CASSYTGRGRNYGYTF
V gene: TRBV18; J gene: TRBJ2-5; D gene: TRBD1; clone size: .; CDR3 DNA: TGTGCCAGCTCACCAAAGAATTTACAGGGGGCTGGCCAAGAGACCCAGTACTTC; CDR3 protein: CASSPKNLQGAGQETQYF
V gene: TRBV4-1; J gene: TRBJ1-6; D gene: .; clone size: .; CDR3 DNA: TGCGCCAGCAGCCAAGATCCCGGGGTCTCACCCCTCCACTTT; CDR3 protein: CASSQDPGVSPLHF
V gene: TRBV5-6; J gene: TRBJ2-1; D gene: TRBD2; clone size: .; CDR3 DNA: TGTGCCAGCAGCTATGAGCGGGGGGCATACAATGAGCAGTTCTTC; CDR3 protein: CASSYERGAYNEQFF
V gene: TRBV7-7; J gene: TRBJ1-5; D gene: .; clone size: .; CDR3 DNA: TGTGCTAGCAGCTTAGGGTGGAATCAGCCCCAGCATTTT; CDR3 protein: CASSLGWNQPQHF
V gene: TRBV19; J gene: TRBJ1-1; D gene: .; clone size: .; CDR3 DNA: TGTGCCAGTAGTAAAACCGCGAACGGATTTGAAGCTTTCTTT; CDR3 protein: CASSKTANGFEAFF
V gene: TRBV4-1; J gene: TRBJ1-5; D gene: .; clone size: .; CDR3 DNA: TGCGCCAGCAGCCAAGGAACTCTACAGGGCCCGAGGGGTGGCAATCAGCCCCAGCATTTT; CDR3 protein: CASSQGTLQGPRGGNQPQHF
V gene: TRBV30; J gene: TRBJ1-2; D gene: .; clone size: .; CDR3 DNA: TGTGCCTGGAGTCAGCTAGCACCGGGACAAGGCTACACCTTC; CDR3 protein: CAWSQLAPGQGYTF
V gene: TRBV5-1; J gene: TRBJ2-2; D gene: .; clone size: .; CDR3 DNA: TGCGCCAGCAGCTTGGACGGTGCGAACACCGGGGAGCTGTTTTTT; CDR3 protein: CASSLDGANTGELFF